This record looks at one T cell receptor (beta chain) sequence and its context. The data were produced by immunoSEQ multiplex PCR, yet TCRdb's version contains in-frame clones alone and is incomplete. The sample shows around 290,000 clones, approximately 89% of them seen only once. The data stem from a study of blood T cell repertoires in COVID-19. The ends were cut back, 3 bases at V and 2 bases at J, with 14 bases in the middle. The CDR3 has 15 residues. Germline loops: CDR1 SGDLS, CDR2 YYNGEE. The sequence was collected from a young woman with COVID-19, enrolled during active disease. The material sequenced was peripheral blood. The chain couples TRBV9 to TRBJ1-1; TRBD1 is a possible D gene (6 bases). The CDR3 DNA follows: TGTGCCAGCAGCGCCTCCGGACAGATAAACACTGAAGCTTTCTTT. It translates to CASSASGQINTEAFF.